Each of the 28 T cell receptor beta chains below was sequenced from the same sample in a study of beta chain features in type 1 diabetes. Whole-study findings and limits: TCRB CDR3s were moderately but significantly shorter in Type 1 diabetes patients in all four CD4+ subsets.

The whole isolated RNA underwent reverse transcription, so sequencing captured expressed TCRB transcripts. This table comes from immunoSEQ multiplex PCR, and its TCRdb copy is limited to in-frame clones, with some not included. This table holds 130,000 to 150,000 clones, about 13% found once. These receptors' targets are unknown. The source material was central memory CD4+ T cells from blood. The receptor source for this set is a man between 18 and 29 years old with type 1 diabetes.

V usage is TRBV6-5 and J usage is TRBJ1-5; TRBD1 agrees at 8 bases. Germline CDR1 and CDR2: MNHEY and SVGAGI. The CDR3 is made up of 15 amino acids. Germline trimming cut 6 bases from V and 2 bases from J; bases unmatched to any gene: 6. CDR3 loop: CASSGGQDRNQPQHF. CDR3 sequence (DNA): TGTGCCAGCAGCGGGGGACAGGACCGCAATCAGCCCCAGCATTTT.

This clone was counted between two and nine times. The genes are TRBV2 and TRBJ1-2; D might be TRBD1 (6 bases). Trimming left V 4 bases short and J 5 bases short, with 8 bases between. The CDR3 is made up of 12 amino acids. Germline CDR1 SNHLY, CDR2 FYNNEI. In DNA form, the CDR3 reads TGTGCCAGCAGTGGCAGGGGATATGGCTACACCTTC. This codes for CASSGRGYGYTF.

V usage is TRBV10-3 and J usage is TRBJ1-1, with a possible D match to TRBD1 (6 bases). The CDR3 length is 14 residues. The V gene lost 6 bases and the J gene lost 5 bases, with 16 bases spanning the gap. Germline loops: CDR1 ENHRY, CDR2 SYGVKD. The DNA of the CDR3 is TGTGCCATCAGCACAACAGGGTCCCAGACTGAAGCTTTCTTT. This sequence encodes CAISTTGSQTEAFF.

This clone was seen more than once but under ten times. V and J are TRBV4-1 and TRBJ1-2; D remains ambiguous. The CDR3 spans 14 residues. Deletions cut 0 bases from V and 8 bases from J, with 13 bases between. Per germline, CDR1 MGHRA and CDR2 YSYEKL. CDR3 coding DNA: TGCGCCAGCAGCCAAGATGGACTCACCTACGGCTACACCTTC. Protein sequence: CASSQDGLTYGYTF.

The chain employs TRBV6-1 and TRBJ2-6; tentative D call: TRBD2 (5 bases). The CDR3 is made up of 17 amino acids. Trimming took 4 bases from V and 2 from J, leaving 15 bases between them. Germline V lookup: CDR1 MNHNS, CDR2 SASEGT. CDR3 nucleotides: TGTGCCAGCAGTGGACAAAGTGGAGGCCCTGGGGCCAACGTCCTGACTTTC. Translated, it gives CASSGQSGGPGANVLTF.

This chain uses TRBV11-2 with TRBJ2-2; a weak D match, TRBD1 (6 bases). V was pared by 5 bases and J by 4 bases, with 11 bases between. Germline assignment: CDR1 SGHAT and CDR2 FQNNGV. The CDR3 runs to 14 residues. CDR3 nucleotides: TGTGCCAGCAGCGTAAACAGGGTCACCGGGGAGCTGTTTTTT. This translates into CASSVNRVTGELFF.

The CDR3 is CASSLLPLGGATETQYF. The CDR3 DNA sequence: TGTGCCAGCAGCTTACTGCCCCTCGGGGGGGCCACAGAGACCCAGTACTTC. The chain uses TRBV7-3 and TRBJ2-5, with 8 bases that match TRBD2. The germline V gene has CDR1 SGHTA and CDR2 FQGTGA. The CDR3 consists of 17 residues. With V trimmed by 2 bases and J by 4 bases, 12 bases remained unmatched.

This clone was seen more than once but under ten times. This rearrangement joins TRBV29-1 to TRBJ1-4; tentative D call: TRBD1 (5 bases). Germline V gene lookup returns CDR1 SQVTM and CDR2 ANQGSEA. The CDR3 has 11 amino acids. The V end was cut by 6 bases, the J end by 9 bases, with 11 bases between. The CDR3: CSVGQGQKLFF. The CDR3 DNA sequence: TGCAGCGTGGGTCAGGGCCAAAAACTGTTTTTT.

This clone has at least ten counts. This sequence joins TRBV7-2 and TRBJ2-3; D not certain. The CDR3 consists of 16 residues. The germline CDR1 and CDR2 sequences are SGHTA and FQGNSA. The V gene lost 5 bases and the J gene lost 6 bases, with 21 bases spanning the gap. CDR3 sequence reads: CASSRKFTERYDTQYF. DNA for the CDR3: TGTGCCAGCAGCCGAAAATTCACTGAACGCTACGATACGCAGTATTTT.

The gene calls are TRBV28 and TRBJ2-5, with 8 bases matching TRBD2. Germline trimming cut 3 bases from V and 1 base from J; bases unmatched to any gene: 7. The germline gives CDR1 MDHEN, CDR2 SYDVKM. The CDR3 runs 16 residues. CDR3 nucleotide sequence: TGTGCCAGCAGTTTCACTAGCGGAGTGTTCCAAGAGACCCAGTACTTC. Translation gives CASSFTSGVFQETQYF.

This clone was detected ten times or more. The V call is TRBV7-2, the J call TRBJ2-6; D uncertain. Germline CDR1 reads SGHTA; CDR2 reads FQGNSA. V lost 2 bases and J lost 4, with 6 bases in between. This CDR3 region has 14 residues. The CDR3 DNA follows: TGTGCCAGCAGCTTATTCCCCGGGGCCAACGTCCTGACTTTC. Amino acids: CASSLFPGANVLTF.

The gene calls are TRBV9 and TRBJ2-5; 8 bases match TRBD2. Germline lookup yields CDR1 SGDLS and CDR2 YYNGEE. V trimming: 0 bases; J trimming: 1 base; junction bases outside the gene matches: 8. The CDR3 length is 17 residues. The CDR3 loop reads CASSVGSSGGTQETQYF. The CDR3 bases are TGTGCCAGCAGCGTAGGATCCAGCGGGGGCACCCAAGAGACCCAGTACTTC.

This clone has only a few counts. The rearrangement joins TRBV6-1 to TRBJ2-1; D call uncertain. Germline V lookup: CDR1 MNHNS, CDR2 SASEGT. V was shortened by 3 bases and J by 1 base, with 16 bases between the two germline ends. The CDR3 totals 17 residues. CDR3 region: CASSEDFGFVSYNEQFF. In nucleotides, the CDR3 is TGTGCCAGCAGTGAGGATTTTGGTTTTGTTTCCTACAATGAGCAGTTCTTC.

This clone was counted a few times. The gene calls are TRBV7-2 and TRBJ2-3; 8 bases are shared with TRBD2. This CDR3 spans 14 amino acids. From germline, CDR1 is SGHTA and CDR2 FQGNSA. The ends lost 5 bases at V and 6 bases at J; junction bases unmatched: 7. DNA for the CDR3: TGTGCCAGCAGCACCAGGACTAGCTCGGATACGCAGTATTTT. Protein sequence: CASSTRTSSDTQYF.

This clone was seen a handful of times. This rearrangement joins TRBV29-1 to TRBJ1-1; D not certain. The CDR3 has 12 residues. The V gene lost 6 bases and the J gene lost 8 bases, with 16 bases spanning the gap. Germline V CDR1 and CDR2: SQVTM, ANQGSEA. CDR3 residues: CSVQPPVYEAFF. The DNA of the CDR3 is TGCAGCGTCCAACCCCCGGTCTACGAAGCTTTCTTT. The full variable domain, in which reference TRBV29-1 and TRBJ1-1 provide the parts outside the CDR3, is SAVISQKPSRDICQRGTSLTIQCQVDSQVTMMFWYRQQPGQSLTLIATANQGSEATYESGFVIDKFPISRPNLTFSTLTVSNMSPEDSSIYLCSVQPPVYEAFFGQGTRLTVV.

This clone was counted only a few times. The chain uses TRBV30 and TRBJ2-5; TRBD2 is a possible D gene (5 bases). The germline CDR1 and CDR2 sequences are GTSNPN and SVGIG (reference sequence). This CDR3 spans 13 amino acids. Trimming stripped 3 bases from V and 2 bases from J, with 10 bases between. CDR3 amino acids: CAWRGGPQETQYF. In DNA form, the CDR3 reads TGTGCCTGGAGGGGCGGGCCGCAAGAGACCCAGTACTTC.

The J gene is TRBJ1-1, the V gene TRBV9, with 9 bases that match TRBD1. Looked up from germline, CDR1 is SGDLS and CDR2 is YYNGEE. With 0 bases clipped from V and 4 bases from J, the junction kept 4 bases outside the gene matches. The CDR3 is 15 amino acids. DNA of the CDR3: TGTGCCAGCAGCGTAGACGGACAGGGGCCCACTGAAGCTTTCTTT. It is translated as CASSVDGQGPTEAFF.

In its sample, this clone was seen a few times. This chain links TRBV19 with TRBJ1-1; D is perhaps TRBD1 (5 bases). CDR1 LNHDA and CDR2 SQIVND come from the germline V gene (reference sequence). Trimming took off 6 bases at V and 8 bases at J, with 7 bases between the two ends. The length of the CDR3 is 10 residues. The CDR3 region has the DNA TGTGCCAGTAGGGGACTAGAAGCTTTCTTT. Its translation is CASRGLEAFF.

This clone was counted between two and nine times. This rearrangement joins TRBV7-8 to TRBJ2-5; TRBD1 aligns across 8 bases. The V segment lost 5 bases and the J segment 5 bases; nucleotides outside the gene matches: 4. CDR3 length: 13 residues. CDR1 is SGHVS and CDR2 is FQNEAQ in the germline V gene. Here the CDR3 reads CASSVDREETQYF. CDR3 bases: TGTGCCAGCAGCGTGGACAGGGAGGAGACCCAGTACTTC.

J is TRBJ1-5 and V is TRBV7-2; a possible D gene is TRBD1 (6 bases). Trimming shortened V by 4 bases and J by 7 bases, and 14 bases separated the two germline ends. Germline V gene lookup returns CDR1 SGHTA and CDR2 FQGNSA. The length of the CDR3 is 14 residues. The DNA of the CDR3 is TGTGCCAGCAGCTCGACGGGGGGGCAGCAGCCCCAGCATTTT. The encoded protein is CASSSTGGQQPQHF.

Of note for this clone: The junction and the germline gene differ at one end; a read error may be behind it. This chain links TRBV27 with TRBJ1-1, with D perhaps TRBD1 (6 bases). The CDR3 extends over 13 amino acids. Per the germline V gene, CDR1 is MNHEY and CDR2 is SMNVEV (reference sequence). The CDR3 DNA reads as TGTGCCAGCAGGGCAGGGGCGAAGACTGAAGCTTGCTTT. Translating gives CASRAGAKTEACF.

The gene calls are TRBV6-1 and TRBJ1-2; unclear D gene. Trimming took off 0 bases at V and 4 bases at J, with 6 bases between the two ends. CDR1 and CDR2 (germline): MNHNS, SASEGT. The CDR3 has 13 amino acids. CDR3 sequence (DNA): TGTGCCAGCAGTGAAGCAAGTCCCTATGGCTACACCTTC. Translating gives CASSEASPYGYTF.

V gene TRBV19 combines with J gene TRBJ1-2; no clear D gene. Between the trimmed V and J ends, which lost 7 bases and 0 bases, there was a span of 3 bases. CDR1 and CDR2 from the germline V gene are LNHDA and SQIVND (reference sequence). CDR3 size: 11 residues. CDR3 in amino acids: CASNSNYGYTF. The CDR3 region has the DNA TGTGCCAGTAATTCTAACTATGGCTACACCTTC.

This chain connects TRBV7-2 to TRBJ1-5, with D uncertain. This CDR3 has 14 amino acids. Trimming pared 5 bases from V and 2 bases from J, leaving 10 bases between. CDR1 is SGHTA, CDR2 FQGNSA, per germline. CDR3 nucleotides: TGTGCCAGCAGCAGATTGGGTGGCAATCAGCCCCAGCATTTT. It codes for CASSRLGGNQPQHF.

The V gene is TRBV25-1, the J gene TRBJ1-6, with a tentative D call TRBD1 (6 bases). This CDR3 region has 15 residues. With 2 bases removed from V and 5 bases from J, the gap between germline ends came to 10 bases. Germline values: CDR1 MGHDK, CDR2 SYGVNS. CDR3 region: CASSEGGADNSPLHF. The CDR3 coding sequence is TGTGCCAGCAGTGAAGGGGGGGCAGATAATTCACCCCTCCACTTT.

This clone has only a few counts. This chain joins TRBV10-2 and TRBJ2-2; perhaps TRBD1 as D (5 bases). There are 14 residues in the CDR3. CDR1 and CDR2 from the germline V gene are WSHSY and SAAADI. The V end was cut by 10 bases, the J end by 1 base, with 13 bases between. The CDR3 nucleotides read TGCGCCACCATCCAGACAGTGAACACCGGGGAGCTGTTTTTT. Its protein product is CATIQTVNTGELFF.

There are a few counts of this clone. The rearrangement links TRBV5-1 to TRBJ1-1, with D perhaps TRBD1 (5 bases). The ends were cut back, 3 bases at V and 10 bases at J, with 10 bases in the middle. The germline V gene has CDR1 SGHRS and CDR2 YFSETQ. The CDR3 contains 11 residues. This CDR3 is CASSSGAGAFF. The DNA of the CDR3 is TGCGCCAGCAGCTCCGGGGCGGGAGCTTTCTTT. Full variable domain (remainder filled in from reference TRBV5-1 and TRBJ1-1): KAGVTQTPRYLIKTRGQQVTLSCSPISGHRSVSWYQQTPGQGLQFLFEYFSETQRNKGNFPGRFSGRQFSNSRSEMNVSTLELGDSALYLCASSSGAGAFFGQGTRLTVV.

The V call is TRBV25-1, the J call TRBJ2-7, with TRBD2 as a possible D gene (5 bases). V was pared by 0 bases and J by 0 bases, with 9 bases between. CDR3 length equals 15 residues. Per germline, CDR1 MGHDK and CDR2 SYGVNS. DNA of the CDR3: TGTGCCAGCAGTGAATATGGTGGGAGCTCCTACGAGCAGTACTTC. Protein: CASSEYGGSSYEQYF.